This T cell receptor (beta chain) came from a study of response to subunit inactivated influenza vaccine. A single record per CDR3 protein comes from TCRdb applying MiXCR to the RT-PCR reads. Of more than 400,000 distinct CDR3 sequences listed, about 7.2% are singletons. This CDR3 has 15 amino acids. The V gene end was trimmed by 4 bases and the J gene end by 5 bases; junction bases not matched to a gene: 5. Germline CDR1 and CDR2: SGDLS and YYNGEE. The genes are TRBV9 and TRBJ2-1; 11 bases are shared with TRBD1. This sample comprised PBMCs from blood, obtained around 25 months after vaccination. The TCR comes from a man between 50 and 69 years old who received an inactivated influenza vaccine. CDR3 region: CASSPGTGGNNEQFF. CDR3 bases: TGTGCCAGCAGCCCTGGGACAGGGGGGAACAATGAGCAGTTCTTC.